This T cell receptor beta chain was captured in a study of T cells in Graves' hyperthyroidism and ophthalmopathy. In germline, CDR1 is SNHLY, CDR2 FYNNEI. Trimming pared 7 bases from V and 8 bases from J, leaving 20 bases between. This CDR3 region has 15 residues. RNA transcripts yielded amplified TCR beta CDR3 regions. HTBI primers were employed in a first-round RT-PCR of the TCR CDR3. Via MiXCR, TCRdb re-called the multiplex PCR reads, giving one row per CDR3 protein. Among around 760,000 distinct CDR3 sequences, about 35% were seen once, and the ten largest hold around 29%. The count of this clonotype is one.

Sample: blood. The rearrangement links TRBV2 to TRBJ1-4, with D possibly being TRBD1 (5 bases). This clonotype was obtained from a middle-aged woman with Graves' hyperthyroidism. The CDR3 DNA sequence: TGTGCCAGCACCCCCGTGCGGCAGGGACTCGAAAAACTGTTTTTT. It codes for CASTPVRQGLEKLFF.